The 15 T cell receptor beta chains in this list originate from one sample, sequenced in a study of OX40 agonist ivuxolimab in advanced cancers. Method: immunoSEQ multiplex PCR; TCRdb's copy keeps in-frame clones and lacks some. The sample contains tens of thousands of clones, around nine tenths of which appear only once. Sequenced material: CD4+ or CD8+ T cells sorted from blood, taken in a trial of the OX40 agonist ivuxolimab. Source of these receptors: an adult with an advanced solid tumor such as melanoma, head and neck, liver or kidney cancer.

Regarding this clone: Within the sample, other DNA sequences also encode this same CDR3. This rearrangement joins TRBV9 to TRBJ2-1; 11 bases are shared with TRBD2. This CDR3 has 15 amino acids. J was trimmed by 7 bases and V by 0 bases; bases with no gene match: 3. The germline V gene encodes CDR1 SGDLS and CDR2 YYNGEE. CDR3 region: CASSVELAGGNEQFF. In nucleotides, the CDR3 is TGTGCCAGCAGCGTAGAGTTAGCGGGAGGGAATGAGCAGTTCTTC. Full variable domain (missing parts from reference TRBV9 and TRBJ2-1): DSGVTQTPKHLITATGQRVTLRCSPRSGDLSVYWYQQSLDQGLQFLIQYYNGEERAKGNILERFSAQQFPDLHSELNLSSLELGDSALYFCASSVELAGGNEQFFGPGTRLTVL.

This clone is a singleton in its sample. V usage is TRBV5-5 and J usage is TRBJ1-1; D perhaps matches TRBD1 (5 bases). CDR3 size: 16 residues. The germline gives CDR1 SGHKS, CDR2 YYEKEE (reference sequence). Deletions cut 0 bases from V and 0 bases from J, with 12 bases between. The CDR3 DNA reads as TGTGCCAGCAGCTTGGCGCAGGGTAACGTGAACACTGAAGCTTTCTTT. Encoded protein: CASSLAQGNVNTEAFF.

The gene calls are TRBV5-1 and TRBJ1-3; 7 bases fit TRBD1. J lost 0 bases, V lost 5 bases, and 8 bases had no gene match. CDR3 length: 16 residues. Germline assignment: CDR1 SGHRS and CDR2 YFSETQ. CDR3 sequence reads: CASSPGTVISGNTIYF. The DNA for the CDR3 is TGCGCCAGCAGTCCCGGGACAGTCATCTCTGGAAACACCATATATTTT.

The chain combines TRBV7-2 with TRBJ2-7; no firm D call. The germline CDR1 and CDR2 sequences are SGHTA and FQGNSA. The CDR3 contains 13 residues. Trimming stripped 2 bases from V and 4 bases from J, with 9 bases between. CDR3 sequence (DNA): TGTGCCAGCAGCTTACGGACGGAATACGAGCAGTACTTC. This encodes CASSLRTEYEQYF.

The rearrangement uses TRBV5-1 and TRBJ2-1, with 11 bases that match TRBD1. V lost 3 bases and J lost 7; bases outside the gene matches: 6. Germline CDR1 and CDR2: SGHRS and YFSETQ. The CDR3 totals 15 residues. CDR3 sequence: CASSSPGQGGNEQFF. In DNA form, the CDR3 reads TGCGCCAGCAGCTCTCCGGGACAGGGGGGGAATGAGCAGTTCTTC.

This clone showed up just a few times. The DNA of the CDR3 is TGTGCCAGAAGCTCAGCCGGACTAGCGGACTCCTACGAGCAGTACTTC. This codes for CARSSAGLADSYEQYF. J is TRBJ2-7 and V is TRBV5-3, with 10 bases that match TRBD2. TRBV5-3 is known as an ORF, though its function is uncertain. This CDR3 is 16 amino acids long. V trimming: 3 bases; J trimming: 0 bases; junction bases outside the gene matches: 6.

The chain uses TRBV27 and TRBJ1-1, with TRBD1 as a possible D gene (5 bases). Germline lookup yields CDR1 MNHEY and CDR2 SMNVEV (reference sequence). Trimming took 0 bases from V and 4 from J, leaving 15 bases between them. The length of the CDR3 is 16 residues. In DNA, the CDR3 is TGTGCCAGCAGTTTATCCCCCCCCGGAAGGGGCACTGAAGCTTTCTTT. Its translation is CASSLSPPGRGTEAFF.

V and J are TRBV7-9 and TRBJ2-7; D is perhaps TRBD1 (7 bases). The CDR3 contains 15 residues. CDR1 and CDR2 from the germline V gene are SEHNR and FQNEAQ (reference sequence). V lost 6 bases and J 6 bases, leaving 21 bases between the germline ends. CDR3 coding DNA: TGTGCCAGCAGTTTATACCTGGGGCAGGGGGGCGAGCAGTACTTC. Translated, it gives CASSLYLGQGGEQYF.

The chain couples TRBV6-5 to TRBJ1-6; D gene unclear. Deletions cut 5 bases from V and 6 bases from J, with 11 bases between. Germline CDR1 MNHEY, CDR2 SVGAGI. The CDR3 length is 14 residues. The CDR3 sequence: CASSRARGNSPLHF. CDR3 nucleotides: TGTGCCAGCAGTAGAGCTCGGGGTAATTCACCCCTCCACTTT.

The rearrangement uses TRBV29-1 and TRBJ1-5, with TRBD1 identical over 8 bases. CDR1 is SQVTM, CDR2 ANQGSEA, per germline. The CDR3 has 13 amino acids. With 6 bases clipped from V and 3 bases from J, the junction kept 4 bases outside the gene matches. Here the CDR3 DNA reads TGCAGCGTCCGGGGACAGGACAATCAGCCCCAGCATTTT. Its translation: CSVRGQDNQPQHF.

This sequence joins TRBV27 and TRBJ1-2, with D unclear. CDR3 length: 13 amino acids. The germline V and J ends were trimmed by 5 bases and 1 base, with 8 bases remaining between them. Per the germline V gene, CDR1 is MNHEY and CDR2 is SMNVEV (reference sequence). CDR3 DNA: TGTGCCAGCAGTCCCCAGGATAACTATGGCTACACCTTC. Encoded protein: CASSPQDNYGYTF.

The chain recombines TRBV28 with TRBJ2-1, with 11 bases aligning to TRBD1. The V gene's germline CDR1 is MDHEN and CDR2 SYDVKM. Unmatched junction bases numbered 16, after V lost 5 bases and J lost 4 bases. CDR3 length: 19 residues. Here the CDR3 reads CASSPASLMGDRGYNEQFF. As DNA, the CDR3 is TGTGCCAGCAGTCCCGCTTCGTTGATGGGGGACAGGGGGTACAATGAGCAGTTCTTC.

V and J are TRBV11-2 and TRBJ1-1; the D gene is possibly TRBD1 (5 bases). The V end was cut by 0 bases, the J end by 6 bases, with 8 bases between. Germline V gives CDR1 SGHAT, CDR2 FQNNGV. The CDR3 has 13 residues. This chain's CDR3 is CASSLEGTSEAFF. The CDR3 DNA sequence: TGTGCCAGCAGCTTAGAAGGGACCTCTGAAGCTTTCTTT.

This clone was recorded once. One end of the junction is discordant with germline, which a read error may explain. The chain carries TRBV7-2 and TRBJ1-2; 8 positions agree with TRBD1. Looked up from germline, CDR1 is SGHTA and CDR2 is FQGNSA. This CDR3 has 13 residues. The chain's CDR3 is CASSLVQGVATSF. In DNA, the CDR3 is TGTGCCAGCAGCTTAGTACAGGGGGTCGCTACCTCCTTC.

V and J are TRBV7-2 and TRBJ2-3; D uncertain. V was cut by 1 base and J by 0 bases, with 11 bases left in between. The CDR3 is 16 residues long. The germline CDR1 and CDR2 sequences are SGHTA and FQGNSA. CDR3 residues: CASSLVGSASTDTQYF. CDR3 sequence (DNA): TGTGCCAGCAGCTTAGTCGGTTCCGCTAGCACAGATACGCAGTATTTT.